The 18 T cell receptor beta chains presented below share a single source sample, sequenced in a study of immune characterization of retroperitoneal liposarcoma. TCRdb passed the PCR reads through MiXCR, listing each CDR3 protein once. Seen here are 10,000 to 11,000 distinct CDR3 sequences, roughly 28% observed once, and the top ten hold 15% to 20%. Sequenced material: blood. The receptors originated from a male donor with retroperitoneal liposarcoma.

Many counts were recorded for this clonotype. At one end, the junction sequence differs from germline, possibly due to a read error. The chain links TRBV27 to TRBJ2-6; D remains ambiguous. The CDR3 extends over 13 amino acids. Germline V gives CDR1 MNHEY, CDR2 SMNVEV (reference sequence). The CDR3 bases are TGTGCCAGCAGTCTATCGGGGGCCAACGTCCTGACTTTC. This sequence encodes CASSLSGANVLTF.

This clonotype is deemed large. V usage is TRBV6-1 and J usage is TRBJ2-2; tentatively, D is TRBD1 (7 bases). The length of the CDR3 is 16 residues. Germline values: CDR1 MNHNS, CDR2 SASEGT. V was clipped by 6 bases and J by 4 bases, with 18 bases between them. The CDR3 loop reads CASRDKIQGGTGELFF. The CDR3 DNA is TGTGCCAGCAGGGACAAGATTCAGGGGGGCACCGGGGAGCTGTTTTTT.

This sequence joins TRBV7-4 and TRBJ2-7; D is unclear. V gave up 8 bases and J gave up 7 bases, with 18 bases separating them. Germline assignment: CDR1 SGHVT and CDR2 SQSDAQ. This CDR3 has 13 residues. CDR3 DNA sequence: TGTGCCAGCCAGACTCGGGCGACTTCTGAGCAGTACTTC. This encodes CASQTRATSEQYF.

In its sample, this clonotype was seen many times. Here the CDR3 DNA reads TGTGCCAGCAGTTTATCAGGGGCCCACTACAATGAGCAGTACTTC. Translating it yields CASSLSGAHYNEQYF. The chain has TRBV27 and TRBJ2-1; weak D call: TRBD1 (5 bases). The end of the DNA aligns better with TRBJ2-7, so the J call may be wrong. In germline, CDR1 is MNHEY, CDR2 SMNVEV (reference sequence). This CDR3 comprises 15 residues.

This clonotype came up once. The chain has TRBV4-1 and TRBJ1-4; the D gene is possibly TRBD1 (6 bases). Germline values: CDR1 MGHRA, CDR2 YSYEKL. The CDR3 is made up of 19 amino acids. Trimming cost V 0 bases and J 7 bases, with 24 bases left between them. In nucleotides, the CDR3 is TGCGCCAGCAGCCAAGAACATCTCAGGGGTAAGGGCAGGGTTGAAAAACTGTTTTTT. Protein product: CASSQEHLRGKGRVEKLFF.

This clonotype is medium-sized within its sample. The gene calls are TRBV27 and TRBJ2-1; D might be TRBD2 (6 bases). This CDR3 contains 13 residues. CDR1 is MNHEY, CDR2 SMNVEV, per germline (reference sequence). Trimming cost V 7 bases and J 7 bases, with 14 bases left between them. In DNA, the CDR3 is TGTGCCAGCACTGGGCGGGGTTGGAATGAGCAGTTCTTC. Translation gives CASTGRGWNEQFF.

The V call is TRBV29-1, the J call TRBJ2-3; D uncertain. The ends were cut back, 0 bases at V and 2 bases at J, with 15 bases in the middle. In germline, CDR1 is SQVTM, CDR2 ANQGSEA. The CDR3 extends over 16 amino acids. The CDR3 DNA reads TGCAGCGTTGAAGACGCGGAACAGCGCCCCACAGATACGCAGTATTTT. It codes for CSVEDAEQRPTDTQYF.

Relative to its sample, this clonotype is large. The V and J genes are TRBV6-1 and TRBJ1-1, with D uncertain. Looked up from germline, CDR1 is MNHNS and CDR2 is SASEGT. Between the trimmed V and J ends, which lost 1 base and 5 bases, there was a span of 11 bases. CDR3 length: 14 residues. CDR3 residues: CASSEGGSRTEAFF. CDR3 sequence (DNA): TGTGCCAGCAGTGAAGGAGGCAGTCGAACTGAAGCTTTCTTT.

The chain is built from TRBV25-1 and TRBJ2-4; D is uncertain. Germline CDR1 reads MGHDK; CDR2 reads SYGVNS. The CDR3 sequence is 11 residues long. The V end lost 3 bases, the J end lost 5 bases, and 2 bases lay between the germline ends. CDR3 amino acids: CASSEQNIQYF. CDR3 in DNA: TGTGCCAGCAGTGAGCAAAACATTCAGTACTTC.

V is TRBV6-1 and J is TRBJ2-1; 9 bases match TRBD1. With V trimmed by 10 bases and J by 13 bases, 11 bases remained unmatched. This CDR3 region has 12 residues. The germline V gene has CDR1 MNHNS and CDR2 SASEGT. CDR3 bases: TGTGCCATACAGGGGGCGCGGGAGACCCAGTTCTTC. Residues: CAIQGARETQFF.

The V gene is TRBV12-3 or TRBV12-4, the J gene TRBJ2-3; 13 bases are a match to TRBD2. With V trimmed by 5 bases and J by 3 bases, 5 bases remained unmatched. The CDR3 consists of 16 residues. In nucleotides, the CDR3 is TGTGCCAGCAGTGGTACTAGCGGGGGGGCGACAGATACGCAGTATTTT. It encodes CASSGTSGGATDTQYF.

This clonotype has only a few counts. This sequence joins TRBV20-1 and TRBJ2-5; TRBD2 agrees at 10 bases. CDR3 length equals 14 residues. J was trimmed by 1 base and V by 2 bases; bases with no gene match: 1. Germline assignment: CDR1 DFQATT and CDR2 SNEGSKA (reference sequence). The CDR3, as DNA: TGCAGTGCTAGAAGCGGGGGGGGCCAAGAGACCCAGTACTTC. It translates to CSARSGGGQETQYF.

There are many counts of this clonotype. This chain uses TRBV6-1 with TRBJ2-1; 10 nucleotides line up with TRBD2. The better agreement between TRBJ2-7 and the DNA end casts doubt on the J call. The germline V gene encodes CDR1 MNHNS and CDR2 SASEGT. This CDR3 is built from 13 residues. Written as DNA, the CDR3 is TGTGCCAGCGGGCTAGCGGGGGAAAACGAGCAGTACGTC. This sequence encodes CASGLAGENEQYV.

Ten or more counts support this clonotype. J is TRBJ1-1 and V is TRBV6-1, with D unresolved. V lost 8 bases and J lost 8, with 6 bases in between. From germline, CDR1 is MNHNS and CDR2 SASEGT. The CDR3 consists of 9 residues. CDR3 amino acids: CASHGEAFF. The CDR3, as DNA: TGTGCCAGCCATGGGGAAGCTTTCTTT.

This chain uses TRBV6-5 with TRBJ2-3, with TRBD2 identical over 11 bases. CDR1 is MNHEY and CDR2 is SVGAGI in the germline V gene. CDR3 length: 17 residues. The junction had 10 bases not matched to a gene; V was cut back by 8 bases and J by 0 bases. The CDR3 protein is CASGGSGGDASTDTQYF. The CDR3 DNA follows: TGTGCCAGCGGGGGTAGCGGGGGGGATGCTAGCACAGATACGCAGTATTTT.

The chain couples TRBV6-1 to TRBJ2-1; TRBD1 is a possible D gene (5 bases). Germline CDR1 MNHNS, CDR2 SASEGT. The CDR3 has 14 amino acids. Trimming took 6 bases from V and 10 from J, leaving 19 bases between them. CDR3 residues: CASSPRQGLYEQFF. Written as DNA, the CDR3 is TGTGCCAGCAGCCCCCGCCAGGGTCTCTACGAGCAGTTCTTC.

This clonotype was observed at least ten times. V is TRBV4-1 and J is TRBJ2-3, with 8 bases fitting TRBD2. The CDR3 totals 16 residues. The ends lost 0 bases at V and 6 bases at J; junction bases unmatched: 8. Per the germline V gene, CDR1 is MGHRA and CDR2 is YSYEKL. The DNA of the CDR3 is TGCGCCAGCAGCCAAGAATCCCGGGGGGGCCTCGATACGCAGTATTTT. Protein product: CASSQESRGGLDTQYF.

This clonotype was picked up a small number of times. The chain links TRBV11-2 to TRBJ2-1; tentatively, D is TRBD1 (6 bases). The CDR3 runs to 13 residues. Trimming left V 2 bases short and J 6 bases short, with 8 bases between. Per germline, CDR1 SGHAT and CDR2 FQNNGV. CDR3 bases: TGTGCCAGCAGCTTATTACAGGGCAATGAGCAGTTCTTC. Translated, it gives CASSLLQGNEQFF.